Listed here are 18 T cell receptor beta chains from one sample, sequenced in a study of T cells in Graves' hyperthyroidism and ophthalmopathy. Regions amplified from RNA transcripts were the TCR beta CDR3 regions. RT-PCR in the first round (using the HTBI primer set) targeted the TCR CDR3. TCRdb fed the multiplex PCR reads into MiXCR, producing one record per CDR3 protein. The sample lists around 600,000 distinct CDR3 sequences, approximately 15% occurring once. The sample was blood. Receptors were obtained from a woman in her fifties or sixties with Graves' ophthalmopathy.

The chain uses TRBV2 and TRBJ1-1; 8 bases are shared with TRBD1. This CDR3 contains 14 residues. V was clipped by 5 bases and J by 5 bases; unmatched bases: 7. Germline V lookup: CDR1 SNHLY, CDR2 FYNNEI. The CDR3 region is CASSYTGGGTEAFF. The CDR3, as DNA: TGTGCCAGCAGTTATACAGGGGGGGGAACTGAAGCTTTCTTT. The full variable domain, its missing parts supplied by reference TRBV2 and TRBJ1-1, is EPEVTQTPSHQVTQMGQEVILRCVPISNHLYFYWYRQILGQKVEFLVSFYNNEISEKSEIFDDQFSVERPDGSNFTLKIRSTKLEDSAMYFCASSYTGGGTEAFFGQGTRLTVV.

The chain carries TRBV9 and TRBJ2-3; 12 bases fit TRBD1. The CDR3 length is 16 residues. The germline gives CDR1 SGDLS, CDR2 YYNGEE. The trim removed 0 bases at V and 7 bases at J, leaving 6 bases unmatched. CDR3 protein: CASSVDPGDRGHTQYF. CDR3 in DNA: TGTGCCAGCAGCGTAGACCCGGGGGACAGGGGGCATACGCAGTATTTT.

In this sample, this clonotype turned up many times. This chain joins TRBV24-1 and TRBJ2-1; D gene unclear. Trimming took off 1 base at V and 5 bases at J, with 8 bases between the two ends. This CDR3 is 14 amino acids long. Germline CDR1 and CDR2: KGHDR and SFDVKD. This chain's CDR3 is CATSDLPSNNEQFF. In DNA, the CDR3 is TGTGCCACCAGTGATTTACCCTCGAACAATGAGCAGTTCTTC.

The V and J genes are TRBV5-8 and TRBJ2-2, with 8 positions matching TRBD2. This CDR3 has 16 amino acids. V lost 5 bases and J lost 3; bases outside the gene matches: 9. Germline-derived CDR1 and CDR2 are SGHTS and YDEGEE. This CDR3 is CASRLMSGRDTGELFF. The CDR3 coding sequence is TGTGCCAGCAGATTAATGAGCGGGAGAGACACCGGGGAGCTGTTTTTT.

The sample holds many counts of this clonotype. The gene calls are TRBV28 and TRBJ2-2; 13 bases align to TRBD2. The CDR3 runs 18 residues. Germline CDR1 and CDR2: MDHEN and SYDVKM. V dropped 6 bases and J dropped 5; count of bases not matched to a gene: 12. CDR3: CASRGTSGRAEGTGELFF. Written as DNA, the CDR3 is TGTGCCAGCAGGGGAACTAGCGGGAGGGCAGAAGGTACCGGGGAGCTGTTTTTT. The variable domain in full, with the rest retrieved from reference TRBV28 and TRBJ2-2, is DVKVTQSSRYLVKRTGEKVFLECVQDMDHENMFWYRQDPGLGLRLIYFSYDVKMKEKGDIPEGYSVSREKKERFSLILESASTNQTSMYLCASRGTSGRAEGTGELFFGEGSRLTVL.

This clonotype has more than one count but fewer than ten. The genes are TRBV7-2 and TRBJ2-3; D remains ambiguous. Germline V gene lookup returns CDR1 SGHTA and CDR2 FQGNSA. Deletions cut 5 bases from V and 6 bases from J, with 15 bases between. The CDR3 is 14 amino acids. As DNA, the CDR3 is TGTGCCAGCAGCCTAAGACCATCCGTGGATACGCAGTATTTT. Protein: CASSLRPSVDTQYF.

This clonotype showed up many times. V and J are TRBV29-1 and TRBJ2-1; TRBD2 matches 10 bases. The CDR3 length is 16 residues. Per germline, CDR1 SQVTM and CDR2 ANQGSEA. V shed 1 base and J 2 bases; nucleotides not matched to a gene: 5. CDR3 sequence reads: CSVEGSSGSPYNEQFF. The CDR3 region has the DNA TGCAGCGTTGAAGGTTCTAGCGGGAGTCCCTACAATGAGCAGTTCTTC.

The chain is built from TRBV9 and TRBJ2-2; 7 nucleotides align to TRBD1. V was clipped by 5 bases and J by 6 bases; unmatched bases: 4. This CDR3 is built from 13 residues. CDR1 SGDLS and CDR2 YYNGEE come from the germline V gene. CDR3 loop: CASRPGGSGELFF. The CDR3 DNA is TGTGCCAGCAGGCCAGGGGGTTCCGGGGAGCTGTTTTTT.

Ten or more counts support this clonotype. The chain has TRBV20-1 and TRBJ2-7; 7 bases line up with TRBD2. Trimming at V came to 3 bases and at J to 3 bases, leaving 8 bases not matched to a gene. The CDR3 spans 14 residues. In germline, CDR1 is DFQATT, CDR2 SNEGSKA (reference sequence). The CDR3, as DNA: TGCAGTGCTAGTGGTGGAGCGGGACTCTACGAGCAGTACTTC. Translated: CSASGGAGLYEQYF.

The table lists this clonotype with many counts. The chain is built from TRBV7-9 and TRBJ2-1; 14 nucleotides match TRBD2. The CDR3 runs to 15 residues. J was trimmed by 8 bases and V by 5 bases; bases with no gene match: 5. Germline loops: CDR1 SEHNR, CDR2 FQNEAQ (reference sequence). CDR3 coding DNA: TGTGCCAGCAGCGAGACTAGCGGGAGGGTCTATGAGCAGTTCTTC. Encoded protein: CASSETSGRVYEQFF.

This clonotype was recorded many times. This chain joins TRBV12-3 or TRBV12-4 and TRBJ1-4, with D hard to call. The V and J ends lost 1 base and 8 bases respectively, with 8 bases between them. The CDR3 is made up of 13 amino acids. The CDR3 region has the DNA TGTGCCAGCAGTTTAGACTTTATAGAAAAACTGTTTTTT. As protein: CASSLDFIEKLFF.

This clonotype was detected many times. Here the CDR3 DNA reads TGCAGTGCTAGAGATCGTAAGCGGGGGACCTACGAGCAGTACTTC. It yields the protein CSARDRKRGTYEQYF. The rearrangement joins TRBV20-1 to TRBJ2-7, with 8 bases lining up with TRBD2. Germline V gene data show CDR1 as DFQATT and CDR2 as SNEGSKA (reference sequence). Trimming took 0 bases from V and 2 from J; bases not matched to a gene: 6. CDR3 length: 15 residues.

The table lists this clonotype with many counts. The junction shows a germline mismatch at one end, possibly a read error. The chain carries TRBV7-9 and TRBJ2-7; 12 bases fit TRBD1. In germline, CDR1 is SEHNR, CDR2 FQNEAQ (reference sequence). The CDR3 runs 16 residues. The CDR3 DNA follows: TGTGCCAGCAGCCCGACCGGGACAGGGGGCTCCCACGAGCAGTACTTC. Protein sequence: CASSPTGTGGSHEQYF.

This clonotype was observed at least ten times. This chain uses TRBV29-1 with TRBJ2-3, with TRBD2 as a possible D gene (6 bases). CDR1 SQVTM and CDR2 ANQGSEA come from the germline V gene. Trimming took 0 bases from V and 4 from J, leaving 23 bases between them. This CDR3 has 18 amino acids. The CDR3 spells CSVEDLRGGGIGSDTQYF. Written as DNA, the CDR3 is TGCAGCGTTGAAGATCTTAGGGGCGGCGGGATTGGTTCAGATACGCAGTATTTT.

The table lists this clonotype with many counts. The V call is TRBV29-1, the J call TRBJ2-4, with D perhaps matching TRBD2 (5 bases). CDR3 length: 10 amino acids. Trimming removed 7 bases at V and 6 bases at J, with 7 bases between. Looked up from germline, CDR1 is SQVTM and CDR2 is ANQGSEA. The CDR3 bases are TGCAGCGCGAGCGGAAACATTCAGTACTTC. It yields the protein CSASGNIQYF.

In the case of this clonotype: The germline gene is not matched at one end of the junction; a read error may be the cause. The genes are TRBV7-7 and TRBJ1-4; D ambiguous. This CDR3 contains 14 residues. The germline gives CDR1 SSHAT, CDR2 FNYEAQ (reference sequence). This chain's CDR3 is CASSPTAGSEKLFF. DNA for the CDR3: TGTGCTAGCAGCCCGACCGCGGGCAGCGAAAAACTGTTTTTT.

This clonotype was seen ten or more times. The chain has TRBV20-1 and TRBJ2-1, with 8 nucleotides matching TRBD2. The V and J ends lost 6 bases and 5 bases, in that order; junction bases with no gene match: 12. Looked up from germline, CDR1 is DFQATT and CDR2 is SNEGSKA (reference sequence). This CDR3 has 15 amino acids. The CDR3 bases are TGCAGTGCCAATCCGCCGGGACTAGGTAACAATGAGCAGTTCTTC. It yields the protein CSANPPGLGNNEQFF.

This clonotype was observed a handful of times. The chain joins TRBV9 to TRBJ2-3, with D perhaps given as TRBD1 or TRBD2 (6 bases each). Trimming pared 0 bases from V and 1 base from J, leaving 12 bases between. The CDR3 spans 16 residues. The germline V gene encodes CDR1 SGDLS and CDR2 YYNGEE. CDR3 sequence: CASSVVGGSGTDTQYF. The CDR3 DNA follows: TGTGCCAGCAGCGTAGTAGGGGGGAGCGGCACAGATACGCAGTATTTT.